The source of this T cell receptor beta chain is a study of blood T cell repertoires in COVID-19. Looking at the study overall: Researchers got acute and convalescent COVID-19 samples from the United States, Italy and Spain. PBMCs, B-cell-depleted T cells, or T cells provided the cDNA or gDNA that made up the material.

Trimming took 5 bases from V and 10 from J; bases not matched to a gene: 6. Germline CDR1 reads LNHDA; CDR2 reads SQIVND (reference sequence). The CDR3 loop spans 12 amino acids. Per the authors' pipeline: Amplified reference gene primers provided the basis for estimating nucleated cell counts. The data were produced by immunoSEQ multiplex PCR, yet TCRdb's version contains in-frame clones alone and is incomplete. V and J calls and clone size follow that table, whereas D and trimming were derived from the DNA. The data show 200,000 to 250,000 clones, roughly 83% seen once. The V and J genes are TRBV19 and TRBJ1-1; 8 bases map to TRBD1. The sequence derives from a man older than 75 with acute or convalescent COVID-19. The material sequenced was peripheral blood. The CDR3 nucleotides are TGTGCCAGTAGTCTCGACAGGGGTGGAGCTTTCTTT. It specifies CASSLDRGGAFF. The variable domain in full, with the rest retrieved from reference TRBV19 and TRBJ1-1, is DGGITQSPKYLFRKEGQNVTLSCEQNLNHDAMYWYRQDPGQGLRLIYYSQIVNDFQKGDIAEGYSVSREKKESFPLTVTSAQKNPTAFYLCASSLDRGGAFFGQGTRLTVV.